This TCR beta chain was sequenced in a study of blood T cells in healthy people across ages. Regarding the study as a whole: The study found more naive CD4+ cells and higher diversity in long-lived than aged donors. Measured against age, TCR beta diversity per million T cells decreased in a roughly linear manner.

A sample-barcoded 5' primer and a J-beta primer mix were used in a second PCR of roughly 6 to 11 cycles. TCRdb passed the 5' RACE reads through MiXCR, listing each CDR3 protein once. The table shows roughly 830,000 distinct CDR3 sequences, with around two thirds occurring only once. The ends lost 10 bases at V and 0 bases at J; junction bases unmatched: 9. This CDR3 is built from 14 residues. Germline lookup yields CDR1 MDHEN and CDR2 SYDVKM. Concerning this clonotype: Its antigen is undetermined.

This TCR came from a man aged 25-40 years in good health. The specimen sequenced was blood. The V and J genes are TRBV28 and TRBJ2-7, with 7 bases lining up with TRBD1. The CDR3 DNA sequence: TGTGCCACCCTGGGACAGCCGAGCTCCTACGAGCAGTACTTC. This codes for CATLGQPSSYEQYF.